This T cell receptor (beta chain) emerged from a study of cytomegalovirus exposure and HLA in healthy donors (dated by TCRdb to about 2017). With respect to the entire study: An earlier analysis of 587 of the donors reported 250 to 350 Gb of sequence data and 117 million unique TCR beta sequences obtained from around 170 million T cells. About 330 gigabases of sequencing data and approximately 92 million unique TCR sequences made up an early release that covered over 550 HLA-typed donors. Of the roughly 430 genotyped donors, roughly 85% fell in the genetic ancestry cluster associated with self-reported Caucasian donors. The study was designed to test whether signatures of past pathogen exposure could be identified by cataloging public T cell receptors. Using immunosequencing, the study profiled T cell repertoires from about 620 subjects and related those repertoires to cytomegalovirus serostatus. Along with the approximately 600-subject first cohort, a separate validation cohort of around 110 different subjects was used. To predict cytomegalovirus infection status, the study combined high-throughput TCR immunosequencing, statistical association of individual TCRs with disease status, and machine learning. A later analysis re-analyzed previously published TCR beta repertoires from 600 to 850 donors and added high-resolution HLA genotyping to study TCR occurrence patterns. Rather than using new phenotypic data, the later analysis identified candidate immune exposures from TCR beta sequences and from how often those sequences occurred across donors. An earlier analysis of approximately 640 of the donors applied high-throughput TCR beta sequencing to assess whether each TCR beta V gene segment acted as functional or pseudogenic. Donor age, sex, ethnicity and CMV serostatus were compiled together with the repertoire data. Genome-wide SNP genotypes for about 65% of the 666 donors were used in a later genetic analysis, which treated that subset as a discovery cohort. All discovery cohort repertoires had been generated using a single sequencing platform. Both class I and class II loci were covered by HLA typing, at four-digit resolution. The number of typed donors differed by locus: about 620-640 for A, B, C, DRB1 and DQB1; 500 to 550 for DQA1; 606 for DPA1; and about 450 for DPB1. Roughly 5 DR-DQ haplotypes were handled as single units for association and clustering, since linkage in the cohort was strong. Among a few hundred genotyped donors of the cohort, an average of approximately 240,000 unique TCR beta nucleotide sequences were sequenced per donor, roughly a sixth of them non-productive.

In total, 666 healthy bone marrow donors made up the cohort. At the time of sampling, all cohort members were nominally healthy, though unrecorded immune exposures were likely present. The donor tested CMV seropositive and was one of the 289 seropositive cohort members. Each donor provided a peripheral blood sample, and peripheral blood mononuclear cells were used for TCR beta sequencing. The Qiagen DNeasy Blood Extraction Kit was used to extract genomic DNA from the blood cell samples. Library preparation employed the immunoSEQ multiplex PCR assay. The multiplex PCR relied on a mix of 60 forward primers for TCR Vbeta segments and 13 reverse primers for TCR Jbeta segments. The CDR3 region of rearranged TCR beta genes was amplified from genomic DNA with a multiplex PCR assay. On the Illumina HiSeq System, the amplified TCR beta libraries were sequenced as 87-base-pair reads. On the authors' methods: A later analysis tallied 80 million to 95 million unique TCR beta chains across the 700 or so repertoires, and some 10 million of those chains were shared by two or more donors. To remove PCR and sequencing errors, raw reads were error-corrected and collapsed into unique sequences using a nearest-neighbor algorithm that merged closely related sequences. CDR3 sequences were aligned to IMGT reference sequences to assign V, D and J gene segments. For a sequence to be retained, a match of at least six nucleotides was required to both a V gene segment and a J gene segment. Rearrangements were called productive when the CDR3 lacked stop codons and stayed in frame with V and J; all others were non-productive. Following IMGT convention, CDR3 was defined as the stretch from the second conserved V-encoded cysteine up to the conserved J-encoded phenylalanine. The earlier analysis of about 560 of the donors excluded any sequence lacking an unambiguous match to a single V gene segment. In an earlier analysis of 587 of the donors, V segments were called functional above 56.7% productive rearrangements and were called segregating when the between-donor standard deviation exceeded 5%. To diagnose cytomegalovirus status from the catalog of TCR beta chain sequences, a statistical classification framework was built. In a later analysis, TCR nucleotide sequences were compared against IMGT/GENE-DB human TR gene sequences so that V and J genes could be assigned. Using the TCRdist pipeline, a later analysis assigned CDR3 sequences along with most-parsimonious VDJ recombination scenarios. In a later analysis, each TCR beta chain was defined by its CDR3 amino acid sequence together with its V-gene family, and reads without a unique V-gene family were excluded. A later analysis removed over 500 highly shared, low-generation-probability nucleotide sequences to deal with suspected cross-contamination and a sequencing artifact. In a later analysis, a clonal expansion index for each public chain was calculated from normalized within-repertoire ranks of inferred template counts. In a later analysis, generation probabilities were computed using a VDJ recombination model fitted to out-of-frame rearrangements, and the results were checked against IGoR. In a later analysis, TCR-TCR, TCR-HLA and TCR-CMV co-occurrence was scored with hypergeometric tests, and a repertoire-size bias correction was applied to TCR pairs. To estimate false discovery rates, a later analysis permuted the HLA or CMV assignments 20 times. A later analysis grouped co-occurring TCRs with DBSCAN, adding TCRdist sequence similarity when clustering within HLA-allele-positive subsets. Repertoires with fewer than 30,000 or more than 120,000 public chains, plus five repertoires with anomalous nucleotide sharing, were excluded from co-occurrence clustering. As stored in TCRdb, this immuneACCESS dataset retains in-frame rearrangements with V and J assigned. A fraction of the clones does not appear; measured against another copy, unresolved V genes explain less than half of the discrepancy, and the remainder lacks a known reason. The V and J calls and the clone size are those of that table, but D and trimming were determined from the DNA. The sample table contains approximately 190,000 clones; only one count was recorded for roughly 86% of them. Roughly 3.1% of the sample goes to the ten largest clones.

On this clone itself: Its antigen is unknown. Base-call qualities are not available, and no considerably larger clone is one nucleotide away.

V is pared back by 10 bases and J by 2 bases, with 12 bases lying between the germline termini. Looking up the germline V gene (reference sequence) yields CDR1 MNHNY and CDR2 SVGAGI. From cysteine to phenylalanine, the CDR3 is 12 amino acids long. CDR3 DNA only is kept here, 36 bases in frame from base 1. Results and caveats for the whole study, not just this receptor: In both the original and validation cohorts, the classifier was reported to diagnose cytomegalovirus status with high specificity and sensitivity. Broadly in line with IMGT annotations, most TCR beta V segments showed up in productive rearrangements about 90% or about 30% of the time in an earlier analysis of 587 of the donors. In a later analysis, several top co-occurrence clusters were reported to appear linked to parvovirus B19, influenza, CMV and Epstein-Barr virus. The only immune exposure information available for the cohort was CMV serostatus. Three of the identified cytomegalovirus-associated TCR beta chains were confirmed in vitro to be specific for cytomegalovirus antigens. In a later analysis, the rate of TCR association differed among HLA loci, with DRB1 alleles having the most associated TCRs and HLA-C alleles having the fewest. Because HLA typing was unavailable for some donors at each locus, only the typed subset was used in association tests. Approximately 18 rarely observed V segments, including chromosome 9 orphons, were excluded from the earlier analysis of just under 600 of the donors because counts were too low. V-gene and J-gene trimming of TCR beta chains was associated with a missense DCLRE1C variant in a later genetic analysis, and the association was replicated in an independent cohort. Most CMV-associated TCR beta chains appeared to be HLA-restricted in a later analysis, and the HLA associations seemed to be driven largely by CMV exposure. In a later analysis, HLA-associated TCR beta chains showed more clonal expansion and lower generation probabilities than non-associated chains that were equally common. Some IMGT-functional V segments, including TRBV6-2 and TRBV6-3, could not be told apart with the 87-base-pair reads, so those segments were excluded. A further reported finding was that TCR beta sequences accurately predicted the HLA-A and HLA-B alleles for most subjects in the first cohort. Roughly uniform sequencing depth across donors was assumed in presence/absence analyses, although this assumption may not hold. The study listed 150 to 200 TCR beta chains as associated with cytomegalovirus. Most TCR sequences were seen in very few donors, while some public TCRs were found in many individuals. At a false discovery rate of 0.05, a later analysis linked roughly 17,000 TCR beta sequences to specific HLA alleles. The sequencing pipeline was judged likely to have produced a cluster of highly shared sequence variants as a technical artifact. When HLA alleles, especially DR and DQ, strongly co-occurred, TCR associations were difficult to assign to individual alleles. Compared with the 666-donor mean, donors in an Asian-associated ancestry cluster had fewer N-insertions in productive TCRs, according to a later genetic analysis. Linkage disequilibrium might explain the correlated functional status among segregating V segments, but an unknown experimental factor could not be excluded. The authors suggested that the approach could potentially be extended to other disease states and immunological phenotypes. Only TCR beta chains were sequenced in this cohort, and the absence of alpha or paired-chain data limited detectable features.

The clonotype comes from a man aged 40-50 years in good health and CMV-seropositive. Sequenced sample: PBMCs. In this chain, TRBV6-6 is recombined with TRBJ2-7; TRBD2 is perhaps the D gene, given 5 matching bases. In nucleotide form, the sequence is TGTGCCACCCGTGGAGGTACCTACGAGCAGTACTTC. Its protein is CATRGGTYEQYF.